A single sample is the source of the 10 T cell receptor beta chains below, sequenced in a study of T-cell reconstitution after alpha-beta-depleted transplantation in children (dated by TCRdb to 2016 to 2017). The method was PCR. Sequenced on an Illumina HiSeq 2500. Molecular barcoding was employed in the preparation of TCR libraries, with unique molecular identifiers being used to normalize TCRbeta repertoire quantification. TCRdb's own reprocessing of the public reads used fastp at Q25 and MiXCR and kept productive beta chains. Entries that share a CDR3 protein sequence are merged under the most common genes and DNA. The sample has 200,000 to 250,000 distinct CDR3 sequences on record, around 11% of them singletons. Jointly, the top ten make up about 2.4% of the sample. The specimen was PBMCs from the stem cell graft donor, collected from the stem cell graft. Source of these receptors: a human donor who donated a stem cell graft to a child with acute lymphoblastic leukemia.

Turning to this clonotype: It may be a read error: a sequence one base away is much more abundant. The chain links TRBV29-1 to TRBJ2-1; 10 bases map to TRBD2. This CDR3 is built from 13 residues. Germline V gene sequence: CDR1 SQVTM, CDR2 ANQGSEA. The CDR3 sequence is CGARTSGYNEQFF. As DNA, the CDR3 is TGCGGCGCCCGGACTAGCGGCTACAATGAGCAGTTCTTC.

V is TRBV6-2 or TRBV6-3 and J is TRBJ1-1; D perhaps matches TRBD1 (5 bases). Trimming pared 11 bases from V and 1 base from J, leaving 23 bases between. Germline V gene data show CDR1 as MNHEY and CDR2 as SVGEGT. This CDR3 region has 16 residues. CDR3 in DNA: TGTGCCGCCGGACGCTCGTCGGGGGGTGGGAACACTGAAGCTTTCTTT. Its translation: CAAGRSSGGGNTEAFF.

This clonotype appeared many times. The V call is TRBV14, the J call TRBJ2-7; D ambiguous. Trimming left V 1 base short and J 6 bases short, with 13 bases between. The CDR3 has 14 residues. The V gene's germline CDR1 is SGHDN and CDR2 FVKESK. The CDR3 loop reads CASSQGYGRLEQYF. CDR3 DNA sequence: TGTGCCAGCAGCCAAGGATATGGAAGGCTCGAGCAGTACTTC. Using reference TRBV14 and TRBJ2-7 for the parts outside the CDR3, the full variable domain is EAGVTQFPSHSVIEKGQTVTLRCDPISGHDNLYWYRRVMGKEIKFLLHFVKESKQDESGMPNNRFLAERTGGTYSTLKVQPAELEDSGVYFCASSQGYGRLEQYFGPGTRLTVT.

This clonotype came up many times. This chain joins TRBV6-5 and TRBJ2-5, with 7 bases fitting TRBD1. The CDR3 is 14 amino acids. The germline gives CDR1 MNHEY, CDR2 SVGAGI. V was pared by 5 bases and J by 2 bases, with 5 bases of the junction left unmatched. The CDR3, as DNA: TGTGCCAGCAGTAGGGGGACAGAACAAGAGACCCAGTACTTC. Translated, it gives CASSRGTEQETQYF.

This clonotype has at least ten counts. The CDR3 reads CASSLRRNTGELFF. CDR3 nucleotides: TGTGCCAGCAGCTTAAGGAGGAACACCGGGGAGCTGTTTTTT. The chain joins TRBV11-2 to TRBJ2-2; D remains unclear. The CDR3 covers 14 residues. The germline V gene has CDR1 SGHAT and CDR2 FQNNGV. The V and J ends lost 2 bases and 1 base respectively, with 5 bases between them. The variable domain in full, completed from reference TRBV11-2 and TRBJ2-2, reads EAGVAQSPRYKIIEKRQSVAFWCNPISGHATLYWYQQILGQGPKLLIQFQNNGVVDDSQLPKDRFSAERLKGVDSTLKIQPAKLEDSAVYLCASSLRRNTGELFFGEGSRLTVL.

This clonotype was recorded at least ten times. The chain is built from TRBV24-1 and TRBJ2-1; possibly TRBD2 for D (6 bases). This CDR3 contains 17 residues. V was trimmed by 3 bases and J by 2 bases, leaving 16 bases between them. Per germline, CDR1 KGHDR and CDR2 SFDVKD. CDR3 coding DNA: TGTGCCACCAGTGATGTCGGAGCGGGCAGAACCTACAATGAGCAGTTCTTC. It is translated as CATSDVGAGRTYNEQFF.

Many counts were recorded for this clonotype. The chain has TRBV5-1 and TRBJ1-3, with TRBD1 matching over 9 bases. Trimming cost V 1 base and J 2 bases; bases outside gene matches: 7. CDR3 length: 17 amino acids. Germline CDR1 SGHRS, CDR2 YFSETQ. In nucleotides, the CDR3 is TGCGCCAGCAGCTTGTTCGCGACAGGGGGAACTGGAAACACCATATATTTT. This encodes CASSLFATGGTGNTIYF.

At least ten counts were recorded for this clonotype. The chain recombines TRBV5-1 with TRBJ2-2, with D possibly matching TRBD1 (6 bases). The CDR3 contains 15 residues. V was clipped by 5 bases and J by 2 bases, with 13 bases between them. The V gene's germline CDR1 is SGHRS and CDR2 YFSETQ. CDR3 coding DNA: TGCGCCAGCAGGTACCGGGACACTAACACCGGGGAGCTGTTTTTT. This translates into CASRYRDTNTGELFF.

In its sample, this clonotype was seen many times. The chain has TRBV6-2 or TRBV6-3 and TRBJ2-1, with D possibly TRBD1 on 8 matching bases. Germline CDR1 is MNHEY and CDR2 is SVGEGT. With 6 bases removed from V and 2 bases from J, the gap between germline ends came to 17 bases. This CDR3 is built from 16 residues. CDR3 residues: CASRLGTGGAYNEQFF. CDR3 bases: TGTGCCAGCAGGCTTGGTACAGGGGGGGCCTACAATGAGCAGTTCTTC.

This clonotype was seen ten or more times. V is TRBV20-1 and J is TRBJ2-1; either TRBD1 or TRBD2 may supply D (5 bases each). V was trimmed by 3 bases and J by 7 bases, leaving 13 bases between them. The CDR3 consists of 13 residues. Per the germline V gene, CDR1 is DFQATT and CDR2 is SNEGSKA (reference sequence). The CDR3 DNA reads TGCAGTGCTAGGGGACGGCTGGGTAATGAGCAGTTCTTC. Protein: CSARGRLGNEQFF.